This T cell receptor (beta chain) derives from a study of shared clonotypes between healthy human individuals. The CDR3 covers 13 residues. V lost 4 bases and J 4 bases, leaving 9 bases between the germline ends. Germline CDR1 SGHRS, CDR2 YFSETQ. Sequencing used immunoSEQ multiplex PCR; TCRdb keeps in-frame clones, though not all of them. The sample holds 2 million to 2.5 million clones, approximately 93% seen once. The rearrangement joins TRBV5-1 to TRBJ2-1, with D uncertain. The clonotype was recovered from a young man in good health. Some clones in this sample may be carry-over from other donors' samples. Sample: naive CD4+ T cells from PBMCs. Subset denoted: CD45RA+ positively selected. DNA of the CDR3: TGCGCCAGCAGCACCCGGACGTACAATGAGCAGTTCTTC. The encoded protein is CASSTRTYNEQFF. Variable domain in full (rest from reference TRBV5-1 and TRBJ2-1): KAGVTQTPRYLIKTRGQQVTLSCSPISGHRSVSWYQQTPGQGLQFLFEYFSETQRNKGNFPGRFSGRQFSNSRSEMNVSTLELGDSALYLCASSTRTYNEQFFGPGTRLTVL.